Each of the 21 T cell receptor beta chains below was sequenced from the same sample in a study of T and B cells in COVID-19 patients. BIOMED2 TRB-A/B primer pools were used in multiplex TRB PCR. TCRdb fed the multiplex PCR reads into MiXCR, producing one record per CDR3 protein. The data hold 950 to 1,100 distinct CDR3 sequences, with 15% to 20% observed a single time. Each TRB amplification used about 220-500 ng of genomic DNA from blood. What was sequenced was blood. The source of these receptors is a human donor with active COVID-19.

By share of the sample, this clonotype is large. The CDR3 nucleotides are TGTGCCAGCAGCCGGGGACTAGCGGCGAACACCGGGGAGCTGTTTTTT. Its translation: CASSRGLAANTGELFF. The V and J genes are TRBV6-5 and TRBJ2-2; the match to TRBD2 covers 11 bases. The length of the CDR3 is 16 residues. V dropped 6 bases and J dropped 0; count of bases not matched to a gene: 3. The germline CDR1 and CDR2 sequences are MNHEY and SVGAGI.

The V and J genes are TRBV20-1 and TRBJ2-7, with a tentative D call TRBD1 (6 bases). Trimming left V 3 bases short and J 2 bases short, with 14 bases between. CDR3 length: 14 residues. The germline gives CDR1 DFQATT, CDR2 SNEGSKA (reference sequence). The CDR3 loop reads CSASRGRGAYEQYF. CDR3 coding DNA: TGCAGTGCTAGTCGAGGCAGGGGAGCCTACGAGCAGTACTTC.

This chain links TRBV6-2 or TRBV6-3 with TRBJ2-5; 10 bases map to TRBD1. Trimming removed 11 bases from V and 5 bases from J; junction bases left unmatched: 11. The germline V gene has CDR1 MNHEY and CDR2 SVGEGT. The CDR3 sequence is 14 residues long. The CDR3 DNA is TGTGCCGGACGACAGGGGGCGCGATCGGAGACCCAGTACTTC. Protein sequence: CAGRQGARSETQYF.

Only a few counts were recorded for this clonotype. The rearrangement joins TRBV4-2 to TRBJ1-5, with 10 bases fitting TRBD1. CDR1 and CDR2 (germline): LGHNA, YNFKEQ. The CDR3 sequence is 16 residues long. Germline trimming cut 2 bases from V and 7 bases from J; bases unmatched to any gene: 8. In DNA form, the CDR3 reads TGTGCCAGCAGCCAATCAGGGACAGGGGAGGGCCAGCCCCAGCATTTT. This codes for CASSQSGTGEGQPQHF.

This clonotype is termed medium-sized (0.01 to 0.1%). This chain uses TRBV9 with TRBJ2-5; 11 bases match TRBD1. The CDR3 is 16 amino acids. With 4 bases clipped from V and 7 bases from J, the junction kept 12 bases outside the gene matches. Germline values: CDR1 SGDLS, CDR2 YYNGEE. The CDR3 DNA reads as TGTGCCAGCAGCCCCGGACAGGGGGCGAATGGGGCGACCCAGTACTTC. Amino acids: CASSPGQGANGATQYF.

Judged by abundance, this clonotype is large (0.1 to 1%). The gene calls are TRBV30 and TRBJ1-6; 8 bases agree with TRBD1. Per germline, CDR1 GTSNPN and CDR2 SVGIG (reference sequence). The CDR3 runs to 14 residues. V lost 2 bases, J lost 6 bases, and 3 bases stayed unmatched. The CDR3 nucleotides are TGTGCCTGGAGTACAGGGGGGAGTAATTCACCCCTCCACTTT. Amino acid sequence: CAWSTGGSNSPLHF.

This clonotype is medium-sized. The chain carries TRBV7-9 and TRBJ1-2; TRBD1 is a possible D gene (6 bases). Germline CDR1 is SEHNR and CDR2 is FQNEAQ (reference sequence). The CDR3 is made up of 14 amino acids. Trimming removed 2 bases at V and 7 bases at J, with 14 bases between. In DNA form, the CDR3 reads TGTGCCAGCAGCTTAAGCAGGGGAAAGAGTGGCTACACCTTC. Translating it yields CASSLSRGKSGYTF.

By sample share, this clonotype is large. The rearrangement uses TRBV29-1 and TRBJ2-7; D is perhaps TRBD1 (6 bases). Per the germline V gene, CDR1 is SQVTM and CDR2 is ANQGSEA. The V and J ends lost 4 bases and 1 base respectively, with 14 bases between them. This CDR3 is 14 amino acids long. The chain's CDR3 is CSVAPDTGSYEQYF. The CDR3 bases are TGCAGCGTTGCCCCAGATACAGGGTCCTACGAGCAGTACTTC.

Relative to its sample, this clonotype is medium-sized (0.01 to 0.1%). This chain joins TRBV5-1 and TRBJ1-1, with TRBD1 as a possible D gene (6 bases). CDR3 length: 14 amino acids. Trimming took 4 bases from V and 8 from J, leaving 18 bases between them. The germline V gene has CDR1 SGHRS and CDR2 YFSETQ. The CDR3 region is CASSPQTGRAEAFF. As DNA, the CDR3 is TGCGCCAGCAGCCCGCAAACAGGGCGGGCCGAAGCTTTCTTT.

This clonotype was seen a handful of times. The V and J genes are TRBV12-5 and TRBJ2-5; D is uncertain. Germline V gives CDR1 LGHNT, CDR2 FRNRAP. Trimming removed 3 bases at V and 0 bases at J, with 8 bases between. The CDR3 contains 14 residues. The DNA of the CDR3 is TGTGCTAGTGGTTTAAACAACTACCAAGAGACCCAGTACTTC. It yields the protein CASGLNNYQETQYF.

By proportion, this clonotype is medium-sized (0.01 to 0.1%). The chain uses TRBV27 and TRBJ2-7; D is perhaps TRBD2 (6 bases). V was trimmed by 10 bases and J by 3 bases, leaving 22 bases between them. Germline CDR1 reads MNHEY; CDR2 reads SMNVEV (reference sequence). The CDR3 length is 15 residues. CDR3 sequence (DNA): TGTGCCACCCGGGGGACCCCGACTACCTACTACGAGCAGTACTTC. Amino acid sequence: CATRGTPTTYYEQYF.

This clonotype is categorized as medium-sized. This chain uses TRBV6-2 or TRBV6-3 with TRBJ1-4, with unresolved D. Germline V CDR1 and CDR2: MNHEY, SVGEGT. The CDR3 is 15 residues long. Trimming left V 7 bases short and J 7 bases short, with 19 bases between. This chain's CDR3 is CASTLSSGRSEKLFF. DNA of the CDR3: TGTGCCAGCACCTTATCTTCGGGGAGGAGTGAAAAACTGTTTTTT.

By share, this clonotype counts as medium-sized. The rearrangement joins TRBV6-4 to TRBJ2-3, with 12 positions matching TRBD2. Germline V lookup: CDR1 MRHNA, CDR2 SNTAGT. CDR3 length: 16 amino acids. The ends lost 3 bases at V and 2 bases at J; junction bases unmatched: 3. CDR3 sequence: CASSETSGGLTDTQYF. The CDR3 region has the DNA TGTGCCAGCAGTGAGACTAGCGGGGGTCTCACAGATACGCAGTATTTT.

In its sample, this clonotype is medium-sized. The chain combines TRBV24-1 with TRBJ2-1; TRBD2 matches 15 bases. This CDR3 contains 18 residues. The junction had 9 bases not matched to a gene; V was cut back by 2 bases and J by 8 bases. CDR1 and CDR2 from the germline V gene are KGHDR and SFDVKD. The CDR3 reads CATSDSGLAGGLLHEQFF. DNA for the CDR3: TGTGCCACCAGTGATTCCGGACTAGCGGGGGGGCTTTTACATGAGCAGTTCTTC.

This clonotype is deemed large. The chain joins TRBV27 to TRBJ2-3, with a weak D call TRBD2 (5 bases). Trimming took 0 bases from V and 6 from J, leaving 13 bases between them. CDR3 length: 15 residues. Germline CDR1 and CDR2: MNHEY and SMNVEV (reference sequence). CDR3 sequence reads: CASSLSSQPGDTQYF. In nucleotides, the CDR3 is TGTGCCAGCAGTTTATCGTCCCAGCCGGGGGATACGCAGTATTTT.

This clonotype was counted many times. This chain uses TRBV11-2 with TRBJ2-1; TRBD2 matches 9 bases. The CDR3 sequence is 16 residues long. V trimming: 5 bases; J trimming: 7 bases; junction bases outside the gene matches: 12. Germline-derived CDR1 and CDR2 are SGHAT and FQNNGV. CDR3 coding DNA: TGTGCCAGCAGCCCTCGAGCGGGGGGTGGGAGGAATGAGCAGTTCTTC. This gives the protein CASSPRAGGGRNEQFF.

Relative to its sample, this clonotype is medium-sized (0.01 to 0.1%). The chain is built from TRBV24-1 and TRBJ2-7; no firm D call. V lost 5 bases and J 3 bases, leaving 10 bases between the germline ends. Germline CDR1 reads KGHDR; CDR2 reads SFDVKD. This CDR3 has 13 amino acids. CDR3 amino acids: CATSARGVYEQYF. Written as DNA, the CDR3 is TGTGCCACCAGTGCCCGAGGAGTCTACGAGCAGTACTTC.

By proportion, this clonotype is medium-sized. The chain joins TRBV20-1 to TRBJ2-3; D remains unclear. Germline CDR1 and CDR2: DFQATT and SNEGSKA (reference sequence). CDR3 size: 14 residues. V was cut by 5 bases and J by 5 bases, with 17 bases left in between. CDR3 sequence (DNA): TGCAGTGCTTCCGTCGGCAGGTCTCGAGATACGCAGTATTTT. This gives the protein CSASVGRSRDTQYF.

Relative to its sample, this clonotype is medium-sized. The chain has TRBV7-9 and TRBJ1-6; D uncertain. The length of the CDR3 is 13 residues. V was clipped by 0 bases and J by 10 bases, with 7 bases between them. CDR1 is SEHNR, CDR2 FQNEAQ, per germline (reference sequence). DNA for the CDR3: TGTGCCAGCAGCTTAGCGGCGGCATCACCCCTCCACTTT. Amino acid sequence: CASSLAAASPLHF.

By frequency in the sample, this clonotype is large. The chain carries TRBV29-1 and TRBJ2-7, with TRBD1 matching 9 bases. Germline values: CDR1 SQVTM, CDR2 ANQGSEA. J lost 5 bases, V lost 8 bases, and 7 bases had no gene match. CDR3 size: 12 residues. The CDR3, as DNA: TGCAGCATCGGACAGGGGAAGGACGAGCAGTACTTC. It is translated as CSIGQGKDEQYF.

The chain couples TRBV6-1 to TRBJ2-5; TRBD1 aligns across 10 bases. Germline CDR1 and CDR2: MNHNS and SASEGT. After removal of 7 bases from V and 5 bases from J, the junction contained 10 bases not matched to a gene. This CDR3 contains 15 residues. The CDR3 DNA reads TGTGCCAGCACCCGACAGGGGGCGCGATCGGAGACCCAGTACTTC. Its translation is CASTRQGARSETQYF.